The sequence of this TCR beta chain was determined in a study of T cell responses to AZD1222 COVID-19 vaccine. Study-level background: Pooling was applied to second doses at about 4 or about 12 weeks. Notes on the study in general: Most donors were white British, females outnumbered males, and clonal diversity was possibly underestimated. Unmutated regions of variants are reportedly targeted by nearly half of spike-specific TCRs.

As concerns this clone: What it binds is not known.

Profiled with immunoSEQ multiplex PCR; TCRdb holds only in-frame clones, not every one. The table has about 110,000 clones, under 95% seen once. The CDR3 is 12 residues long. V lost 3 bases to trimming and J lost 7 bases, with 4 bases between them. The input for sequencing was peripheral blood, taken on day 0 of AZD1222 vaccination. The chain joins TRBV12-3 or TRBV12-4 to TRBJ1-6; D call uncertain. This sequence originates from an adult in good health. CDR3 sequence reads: CASSLVNSPLHF. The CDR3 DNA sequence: TGTGCCAGCAGTTTGGTGAATTCACCCCTCCACTTT.